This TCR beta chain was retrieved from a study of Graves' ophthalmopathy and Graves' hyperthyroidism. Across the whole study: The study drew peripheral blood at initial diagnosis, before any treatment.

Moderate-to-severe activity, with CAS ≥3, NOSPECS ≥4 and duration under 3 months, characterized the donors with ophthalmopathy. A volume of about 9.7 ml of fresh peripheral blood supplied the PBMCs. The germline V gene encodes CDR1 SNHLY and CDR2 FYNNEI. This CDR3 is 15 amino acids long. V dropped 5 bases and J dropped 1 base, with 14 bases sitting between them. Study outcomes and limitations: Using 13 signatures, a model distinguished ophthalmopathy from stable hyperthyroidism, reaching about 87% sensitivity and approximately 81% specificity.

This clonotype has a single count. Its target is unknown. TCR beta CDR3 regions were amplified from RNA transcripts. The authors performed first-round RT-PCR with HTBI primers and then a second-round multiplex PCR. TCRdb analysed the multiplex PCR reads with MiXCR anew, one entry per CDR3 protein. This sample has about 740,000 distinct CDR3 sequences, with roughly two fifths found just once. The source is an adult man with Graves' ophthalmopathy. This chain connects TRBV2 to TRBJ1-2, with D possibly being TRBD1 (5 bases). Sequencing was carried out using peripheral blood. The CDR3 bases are TGTGCCAGCAGTTTAGGGGAGGGCAGTAACTATGGCTACACCTTC. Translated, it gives CASSLGEGSNYGYTF.